A single sample is the source of the 21 T cell receptor beta chains below, sequenced in a study of shared T cell receptors in the human thymus. Some clones are missing from TCRdb's copy, which holds only in-frame ones; the method was immunoSEQ multiplex PCR. The data contain about 380,000 clones, around 93% of them singletons. Sequencing input: thymocytes. The receptors here all came from a human donor.

The genes are TRBV10-2 and TRBJ2-3; D remains unclear. The ends were cut back, 0 bases at V and 5 bases at J, with 6 bases in the middle. Germline CDR1 reads WSHSY; CDR2 reads SAAADI. This CDR3 is built from 13 residues. CDR3 bases: TGCGCCAGCAGTGAGTCGAAGGGAGATACGCAGTATTTT. Its translation: CASSESKGDTQYF.

This chain links TRBV29-1 with TRBJ1-4, with 9 bases lining up with TRBD1. V lost 3 bases and J lost 6; bases outside the gene matches: 5. This CDR3 has 14 residues. Per germline, CDR1 SQVTM and CDR2 ANQGSEA. The CDR3 reads CSVESGTGYEKLFF. CDR3 in DNA: TGCAGCGTTGAGAGCGGGACAGGGTATGAAAAACTGTTTTTT.

This chain connects TRBV4-3 to TRBJ2-7, with 8 bases that match TRBD2. Germline CDR1 reads LGHNA; CDR2 reads YSLEER. The CDR3 length is 19 residues. Unmatched junction bases numbered 22, after V lost 4 bases and J lost 5 bases. CDR3 loop: CASSPRVKGPSGLGDEQYF. Written as DNA, the CDR3 is TGCGCCAGCAGCCCCCGGGTTAAAGGCCCTAGCGGGTTGGGGGACGAGCAGTACTTC.

There are a few counts of this clone. V is TRBV27 and J is TRBJ2-7; a weak D match, TRBD2 (6 bases). The CDR3 is made up of 15 amino acids. The V gene's germline CDR1 is MNHEY and CDR2 SMNVEV (reference sequence). V shed 9 bases and J shed 6 bases, with 24 bases lying between them. CDR3 protein: CASKVGGTMGGEQYF. Here the CDR3 DNA reads TGTGCCAGTAAGGTGGGGGGTACTATGGGCGGCGAGCAGTACTTC.

This chain connects TRBV28 to TRBJ2-7, with D perhaps TRBD1 or TRBD2 (5 bases each). V lost 6 bases to trimming and J lost 13 bases, with 16 bases between them. Germline assignment: CDR1 MDHEN and CDR2 SYDVKM. The CDR3 totals 11 residues. CDR3 loop: CASSTRDGPYF. CDR3 nucleotide sequence: TGTGCCAGCAGCACCCGGGACGGGCCCTACTTC.

The V and J genes are TRBV9 and TRBJ2-1, with TRBD2 identical over 8 bases. Germline V gene data show CDR1 as SGDLS and CDR2 as YYNGEE. Unmatched junction bases numbered 11, after V lost 0 bases and J lost 6 bases. CDR3 length: 17 amino acids. CDR3 DNA: TGTGCCAGCAGCGTAGATAGCTTCGGACTAGCTAGCAATGAGCAGTTCTTC. It codes for CASSVDSFGLASNEQFF.

V gene TRBV14 combines with J gene TRBJ2-4; a possible D gene is TRBD2 (6 bases). V was shortened by 4 bases and J by 7 bases, with 17 bases between the two germline ends. CDR1 is SGHDN, CDR2 FVKESK, per germline. The CDR3 spans 15 residues. CDR3 DNA: TGTGCCAGCAGCCCGGGCCGGGGAGGTGAGAACATTCAGTACTTC. This sequence encodes CASSPGRGGENIQYF.

The chain is built from TRBV28 and TRBJ2-2; 9 nucleotides agree with TRBD1. The CDR3 contains 18 residues. Germline assignment: CDR1 MDHEN and CDR2 SYDVKM. V dropped 2 bases and J dropped 3; count of bases not matched to a gene: 10. The CDR3 DNA is TGTGCCAGCAGTTTAACTGTCCGGACAGGGGAGGACACCGGGGAGCTGTTTTTT. It yields the protein CASSLTVRTGEDTGELFF. The full variable domain, its missing parts supplied by reference TRBV28 and TRBJ2-2, is DVKVTQSSRYLVKRTGEKVFLECVQDMDHENMFWYRQDPGLGLRLIYFSYDVKMKEKGDIPEGYSVSREKKERFSLILESASTNQTSMYLCASSLTVRTGEDTGELFFGEGSRLTVL.

The CDR3: CASTRPGQGNQPQHF. The DNA for the CDR3 is TGTGCCAGCACCCGGCCGGGACAGGGGAATCAGCCCCAGCATTTT. V and J are TRBV28 and TRBJ1-5, with TRBD1 identical over 10 bases. CDR1 is MDHEN and CDR2 is SYDVKM in the germline V gene. Germline trimming cut 7 bases from V and 4 bases from J; bases unmatched to any gene: 7. This CDR3 has 15 amino acids.

The rearrangement joins TRBV28 to TRBJ1-5, with 7 bases matching TRBD1. The J segment lost 0 bases and the V segment lost 0 bases, leaving 5 bases of the junction unmatched. The germline V gene has CDR1 MDHEN and CDR2 SYDVKM. There are 17 residues in the CDR3. The CDR3 loop is CASSLWEGANSNQPQHF. As DNA, the CDR3 is TGTGCCAGCAGTTTATGGGAGGGGGCGAATAGCAATCAGCCCCAGCATTTT.

This sequence joins TRBV12-5 and TRBJ2-4, with 7 bases lining up with TRBD2. In germline, CDR1 is LGHNT, CDR2 FRNRAP. V was clipped by 6 bases and J by 1 base; unmatched bases: 6. This CDR3 has 15 amino acids. The CDR3 nucleotides read TGTGCTAGTGGCCGAGGGGAGGGGGCCAAAAACATTCAGTACTTC. Its translation is CASGRGEGAKNIQYF.

This chain connects TRBV25-1 to TRBJ2-2, with D unclear. CDR1 and CDR2 from the germline V gene are MGHDK and SYGVNS. Trimming left V 4 bases short and J 1 base short, with 1 base between. This CDR3 is built from 12 residues. The CDR3 nucleotides are TGTGCCAGCAGTGGGAACACCGGGGAGCTGTTTTTT. It is translated as CASSGNTGELFF.

The gene calls are TRBV19 and TRBJ2-2, with D perhaps matching TRBD1 or TRBD2 (5 bases each). The germline V and J ends were trimmed by 4 bases and 1 base, with 13 bases remaining between them. Looked up from germline, CDR1 is LNHDA and CDR2 is SQIVND (reference sequence). The CDR3 contains 16 residues. The CDR3 DNA follows: TGTGCCAGTAGTACCCCGGGGACGGAGAACACCGGGGAGCTGTTTTTT. This sequence encodes CASSTPGTENTGELFF.

This clone was counted between two and nine times. The chain is built from TRBV7-2 and TRBJ2-7; no clear D. Between the trimmed V and J ends, which lost 6 bases and 2 bases, there was a span of 8 bases. Germline CDR1 and CDR2: SGHTA and FQGNSA. CDR3 length equals 12 residues. The DNA of the CDR3 is TGTGCCAGCAGAAAGGGAACCTACGAGCAGTACTTC. Amino acids: CASRKGTYEQYF.

In the case of this clone: One end of the junction fails to match germline, which may point to a read error. The chain has TRBV7-7 and TRBJ2-1; 10 bases line up with TRBD2. This CDR3 has 17 residues. CDR1 is SSHAT and CDR2 is FNYEAQ in the germline V gene (reference sequence). The CDR3 reads CASSSGTSDSSYNEQFF. The CDR3 nucleotides read TGTGCTAGCAGCTCCGGGACTAGCGACAGCTCCTACAATGAGCAGTTCTTC.

This clone was seen a handful of times. The chain combines TRBV18 with TRBJ2-7; the match to TRBD1 covers 8 bases. The CDR3 runs 20 residues. Germline loops: CDR1 KGHSH, CDR2 LQKENI. Unmatched junction bases numbered 24, after V lost 1 base and J lost 7 bases. CDR3 DNA sequence: TGTGCCAGCTCACCACAGCGAGGACAGGGCCCTACCACAGCTCCTCGGGAGCAGTACTTC. Its translation is CASSPQRGQGPTTAPREQYF. The full variable domain, its missing parts supplied by reference TRBV18 and TRBJ2-7, is NAGVMQNPRHLVRRRGQEARLRCSPMKGHSHVYWYRQLPEEGLKFMVYLQKENIIDESGMPKERFSAEFPKEGPSILRIQQVVRGDSAAYFCASSPQRGQGPTTAPREQYFGPGTRLTVT.

The chain links TRBV29-1 to TRBJ2-7; D remains unclear. The CDR3 has 11 residues. Trimming cost V 8 bases and J 3 bases, with 11 bases left between them. Per the germline V gene, CDR1 is SQVTM and CDR2 is ANQGSEA. The CDR3 DNA is TGCAGCACCGACGACGGCTACGAGCAGTACTTC. Its protein is CSTDDGYEQYF.

In this sample, this clone turned up a few times. The chain carries TRBV13 and TRBJ2-1; 7 positions match TRBD1. Germline values: CDR1 PRHDT, CDR2 FYEKMQ (reference sequence). Germline trimming cut 3 bases from V and 9 bases from J; bases unmatched to any gene: 5. This CDR3 contains 13 residues. CDR3 nucleotides: TGTGCCAGCAGCTTGGGCCGGGACAGTGAGCAGTTCTTC. Encoded protein: CASSLGRDSEQFF.

The chain links TRBV7-6 to TRBJ2-7, with 7 bases aligning to TRBD2. CDR1 is SGHVS and CDR2 is FNYEAQ in the germline V gene. The CDR3 runs 16 residues. Germline trimming cut 2 bases from V and 3 bases from J; bases unmatched to any gene: 10. The CDR3 sequence is CASSLPMAASGYEQYF. The CDR3 DNA is TGTGCCAGCAGCTTACCAATGGCGGCTAGCGGCTACGAGCAGTACTTC.

The rearrangement uses TRBV30 and TRBJ1-1; D not resolved. The CDR3 has 18 amino acids. In germline, CDR1 is GTSNPN, CDR2 SVGIG (reference sequence). V lost 2 bases to trimming and J lost 7 bases, with 29 bases between them. In DNA, the CDR3 is TGTGCCTGGAGTCCTACCAAGAGCAGAGCGGCGAGCGAACATGAAGCTTTCTTT. This sequence encodes CAWSPTKSRAASEHEAFF.

The chain links TRBV28 to TRBJ2-7, with D perhaps TRBD1 or TRBD2 (5 bases each). V was pared by 1 base and J by 0 bases, with 13 bases between. The CDR3 spans 16 residues. Germline V CDR1 and CDR2: MDHEN, SYDVKM. The CDR3 DNA follows: TGTGCCAGCAGTTTATTAACGGGACCACTCTCCTACGAGCAGTACTTC. Translation: CASSLLTGPLSYEQYF.